The 28 T cell receptor beta chains below were found in one sample sequenced in a study of blood T cells in healthy people across ages. Alongside a J-beta primer mix, a sample-barcoded 5' primer served in a second PCR lasting roughly 7 to 11 cycles. TCRdb re-derived calls from the 5' RACE reads in MiXCR, one entry per CDR3 protein. The sample comprises roughly 1,300,000 distinct CDR3 sequences, approximately 60% of which are singletons, and 6.5% to 8.5% rests with the top ten. Source material: blood. The source of these receptors is a man aged 18-30 years in good health.

J is TRBJ1-4 and V is TRBV4-2; D not certain. Germline CDR1 is LGHNA and CDR2 is YNFKEQ. This CDR3 comprises 14 residues. V was cut by 0 bases and J by 11 bases, with 13 bases left in between. The CDR3 DNA is TGTGCCAGCAGCCAAGATCTGGAGAGGAGGAAACTGTTTTTT. This codes for CASSQDLERRKLFF.

This clonotype has only a few counts. This rearrangement joins TRBV7-2 to TRBJ1-2; no firm D call. The CDR3 loop spans 16 amino acids. Germline-derived CDR1 and CDR2 are SGHTA and FQGNSA. V lost 1 base and J 4 bases, leaving 16 bases between the germline ends. CDR3 bases: TGTGCCAGCAGCTTAGTTCTGGTCACAAGCTTCTATGGCTACACCTTC. It encodes CASSLVLVTSFYGYTF.

The V call is TRBV9, the J call TRBJ1-6; 7 bases match TRBD1. The ends lost 0 bases at V and 10 bases at J; junction bases unmatched: 22. The CDR3 sequence is 20 residues long. CDR1 SGDLS and CDR2 YYNGEE come from the germline V gene. The CDR3 DNA reads as TGTGCCAGCAGCGTAGCTACGGGGGGGACAGTTTCGGAGAGGAGATCACCCCTCCACTTT. This translates into CASSVATGGTVSERRSPLHF.

This clonotype was recorded only once. The V gene is TRBV5-1, the J gene TRBJ2-7; D perhaps matches TRBD2 (6 bases). CDR3 length equals 14 residues. Trimming pared 4 bases from V and 3 bases from J, leaving 14 bases between. Germline CDR1 reads SGHRS; CDR2 reads YFSETQ. For the CDR3, the DNA is TGCGCCAGCAGCGGGGGGAGACCTTACTACGAGCAGTACTTC. It yields the protein CASSGGRPYYEQYF.

The rearrangement links TRBV10-2 to TRBJ2-2; D remains unclear. Trimming pared 3 bases from V and 4 bases from J, leaving 12 bases between. Germline V gene sequence: CDR1 WSHSY, CDR2 SAAADI. This CDR3 is 15 amino acids long. Written as DNA, the CDR3 is TGCGCCAGCAGTGATCTAGTCTTCGGCACCGGGGAGCTGTTTTTT. It specifies CASSDLVFGTGELFF.

The rearrangement links TRBV3-1 to TRBJ2-5; TRBD2 agrees at 7 bases. CDR3 size: 15 residues. The germline gives CDR1 LGHDT, CDR2 YNNKEL (reference sequence). After removal of 0 bases from V and 1 base from J, the junction contained 2 bases not matched to a gene. The CDR3 here is CASSQDGLVQETQYF. The CDR3 DNA sequence: TGTGCCAGCAGCCAAGACGGACTAGTCCAAGAGACCCAGTACTTC.

The chain uses TRBV30 and TRBJ1-2; 7 nucleotides line up with TRBD1. J gave up 3 bases and V 4 bases, and 5 bases lay outside the gene matches. Germline CDR1 is GTSNPN and CDR2 is SVGIG (reference sequence). The CDR3 is 13 amino acids. DNA for the CDR3: TGTGCCTGGACTCAACAGGGGTACTATGGCTACACCTTC. It specifies CAWTQQGYYGYTF.

V is TRBV28 and J is TRBJ2-2; D not resolved. V was shortened by 7 bases and J by 2 bases, with 17 bases between the two germline ends. CDR1 is MDHEN and CDR2 is SYDVKM in the germline V gene. There are 16 residues in the CDR3. CDR3 protein: CASKYLADGNTGELFF. The DNA for the CDR3 is TGTGCCAGCAAATATTTGGCAGATGGTAACACCGGGGAGCTGTTTTTT.

The chain links TRBV28 to TRBJ2-1; a weak D match, TRBD1 (6 bases). V was clipped by 3 bases and J by 7 bases, with 19 bases between them. The CDR3 has 16 residues. The germline V gene has CDR1 MDHEN and CDR2 SYDVKM. In nucleotides, the CDR3 is TGTGCCAGCAGTTTCTCTTCCGCACAGGGTTGGAATGAGCAGTTCTTC. Its protein is CASSFSSAQGWNEQFF.

V usage is TRBV10-1 and J usage is TRBJ2-3; 14 bases align to TRBD2. CDR3 length equals 18 residues. Germline CDR1 and CDR2: WNHNN and SYGVQD (reference sequence). The V and J ends lost 0 bases and 5 bases, in that order; junction bases with no gene match: 7. This CDR3 is CASSESRLAGGPGDTQYF. DNA of the CDR3: TGCGCCAGCAGTGAGTCCCGACTAGCGGGGGGGCCAGGAGATACGCAGTATTTT.

CDR3 bases: TGCAGTGCCATAAGCCGGGACTACCCATCAGATACGCAGTATTTT. This encodes CSAISRDYPSDTQYF. V gene TRBV20-1 combines with J gene TRBJ2-3; 7 positions match TRBD2. Looked up from germline, CDR1 is DFQATT and CDR2 is SNEGSKA (reference sequence). The CDR3 contains 15 residues. The V gene end was trimmed by 6 bases and the J gene end by 4 bases; junction bases not matched to a gene: 13.

The chain has TRBV6-5 and TRBJ2-5; D is unresolved. Germline V gene sequence: CDR1 MNHEY, CDR2 SVGAGI. Trimming pared 2 bases from V and 5 bases from J, leaving 15 bases between. This CDR3 contains 15 residues. The CDR3, as DNA: TGTGCCAGCAGTTACGCTACGCTTCGGCGGGAGACCCAGTACTTC. This codes for CASSYATLRRETQYF.

This clonotype was detected only a few times. V gene TRBV28 combines with J gene TRBJ2-7; 8 bases are shared with TRBD1. The germline CDR1 and CDR2 sequences are MDHEN and SYDVKM. V lost 6 bases and J lost 4; bases outside the gene matches: 11. There are 15 residues in the CDR3. CDR3 DNA sequence: TGTGCCAGCAGGACAGGGGTAGGATACGCTTACGAGCAGTACTTC. It translates to CASRTGVGYAYEQYF.

This clonotype was counted once. The genes are TRBV7-2 and TRBJ2-3, with 10 bases that match TRBD2. Germline V gives CDR1 SGHTA, CDR2 FQGNSA. J lost 2 bases, V lost 5 bases, and 7 bases had no gene match. The length of the CDR3 is 16 residues. The CDR3 region is CASSLGLAVLTDTQYF. The CDR3 nucleotides read TGTGCCAGCAGCCTCGGACTAGCGGTACTCACAGATACGCAGTATTTT.

This clonotype was counted between two and nine times. The chain has TRBV6-6 and TRBJ2-7; possibly TRBD1 for D (6 bases). Germline lookup yields CDR1 MNHNY and CDR2 SVGAGI (reference sequence). The V gene lost 2 bases and the J gene lost 0 bases, with 8 bases spanning the gap. The CDR3 covers 14 residues. The CDR3 region has the DNA TGTGCCAGCAGTTACGGACAGTCCTCCTACGAGCAGTACTTC. It encodes CASSYGQSSYEQYF.

The rearrangement links TRBV15 to TRBJ2-7; D tentatively fits TRBD1 or TRBD2 (6 bases each). The CDR3 extends over 13 amino acids. The V end lost 8 bases, the J end lost 3 bases, and 14 bases lay between the germline ends. Germline CDR1 and CDR2: LNHNV and YYDKDF (reference sequence). Written as DNA, the CDR3 is TGTGCCACCCGGGCGGGACACAACTACGAGCAGTACTTC. Protein: CATRAGHNYEQYF.

The chain has TRBV4-3 and TRBJ1-1; D might be TRBD1 (5 bases). With 0 bases removed from V and 0 bases from J, the gap between germline ends came to 14 bases. CDR3 size: 17 residues. Per germline, CDR1 LGHNA and CDR2 YSLEER. For the CDR3, the DNA is TGCGCCAGCAGCCAAGATCGAGGGGCAGCCTTGAACACTGAAGCTTTCTTT. This gives the protein CASSQDRGAALNTEAFF.

CDR3: CASSYAQGPYEQYF. In DNA form, the CDR3 reads TGTGCCAGCAGTTACGCCCAGGGACCCTACGAGCAGTACTTC. V is TRBV6-5 and J is TRBJ2-7; either TRBD1 or TRBD2 may supply D (5 bases each). Trimming cost V 2 bases and J 2 bases, with 10 bases left between them. Germline V gene data show CDR1 as MNHEY and CDR2 as SVGAGI. This CDR3 region has 14 residues.

The chain employs TRBV6-1 and TRBJ2-1; TRBD2 matches at 12 bases. With 6 bases clipped from V and 6 bases from J, the junction kept 12 bases outside the gene matches. From germline, CDR1 is MNHNS and CDR2 SASEGT. The CDR3 has 17 residues. CDR3 in amino acids: CASSPETSGSFINEQFF. DNA for the CDR3: TGTGCCAGCAGCCCAGAGACTAGCGGGAGTTTTATCAATGAGCAGTTCTTC.

The chain has TRBV11-2 and TRBJ2-1, with TRBD2 matching over 7 bases. The CDR3 is made up of 15 amino acids. The trim removed 7 bases at V and 5 bases at J, leaving 11 bases unmatched. Germline CDR1 reads SGHAT; CDR2 reads FQNNGV. CDR3 amino acids: CASTVDAGDHNEQFF. CDR3 bases: TGTGCCAGCACCGTGGACGCGGGGGACCACAATGAGCAGTTCTTC.

The V call is TRBV4-1, the J call TRBJ2-3; maybe TRBD2 (5 bases). V was clipped by 3 bases and J by 4 bases, with 17 bases between them. Germline V gives CDR1 MGHRA, CDR2 YSYEKL. The CDR3 sequence is 16 residues long. The CDR3 bases are TGCGCCAGCAGCCACGCCGACTCCCTCGGGGCAGATACGCAGTATTTT. Translated: CASSHADSLGADTQYF.

The chain links TRBV20-1 to TRBJ1-3, with D unclear. The CDR3 runs to 12 residues. The V and J ends lost 7 bases and 0 bases respectively, with 7 bases between them. Germline-derived CDR1 and CDR2 are DFQATT and SNEGSKA (reference sequence). Here the CDR3 reads CSVPFSGNTIYF. In nucleotides, the CDR3 is TGCAGTGTTCCTTTCTCTGGAAACACCATATATTTT.

The chain is built from TRBV18 and TRBJ2-1; 8 bases align to TRBD2. The CDR3 extends over 14 amino acids. V lost 6 bases, J lost 7 bases, and 8 bases stayed unmatched. The germline gives CDR1 KGHSH, CDR2 LQKENI. Here the CDR3 reads CASSPGGGLNEQFF. CDR3 bases: TGTGCCAGCTCCCCCGGGGGGGGCTTGAATGAGCAGTTCTTC.

The chain recombines TRBV6-1 with TRBJ2-1; TRBD2 aligns across 7 bases. This CDR3 is 16 amino acids long. V gave up 1 base and J gave up 10 bases; unmatched junction bases: 13. Looked up from germline, CDR1 is MNHNS and CDR2 is SASEGT. The CDR3 loop reads CASSEGVWGGEGEQFF. CDR3 bases: TGTGCCAGCAGTGAAGGAGTTTGGGGGGGAGAGGGCGAGCAGTTCTTC.

This clonotype was detected once. The gene calls are TRBV6-1 and TRBJ1-5, with TRBD1 as a possible D gene (5 bases). This CDR3 contains 17 residues. V was clipped by 2 bases and J by 4 bases, with 18 bases between them. Germline lookup yields CDR1 MNHNS and CDR2 SASEGT. CDR3 nucleotide sequence: TGTGCCAGCAGTGAAAATTGGCCGCCAAGGGGAAATCAGCCCCAGCATTTT. This encodes CASSENWPPRGNQPQHF.

The table lists this clonotype with a few counts. CDR3 protein: CASRQGGNYGYTF. The CDR3 DNA sequence: TGTGCCTCCCGACAGGGCGGGAACTATGGCTACACCTTC. J is TRBJ1-2 and V is TRBV6-1; 7 nucleotides align to TRBD1. The germline gives CDR1 MNHNS, CDR2 SASEGT. The CDR3 has 13 amino acids. Unmatched junction bases numbered 8, after V lost 11 bases and J lost 2 bases.

V gene TRBV4-2 combines with J gene TRBJ2-5, with TRBD2 matching over 11 bases. V lost 4 bases, J lost 0 bases, and 7 bases stayed unmatched. This CDR3 has 17 amino acids. Germline V gene sequence: CDR1 LGHNA, CDR2 YNFKEQ. The CDR3: CASSRETSGGNQETQYF. The CDR3, as DNA: TGTGCCAGCAGCCGAGAAACTAGCGGGGGAAACCAAGAGACCCAGTACTTC.

The rearrangement links TRBV7-8 to TRBJ2-1; D uncertain. The length of the CDR3 is 12 residues. V gave up 5 bases and J gave up 6 bases, with 8 bases separating them. The germline gives CDR1 SGHVS, CDR2 FQNEAQ. CDR3 nucleotide sequence: TGTGCCAGCAGCGTCTGGCTCAATGAGCAGTTCTTC. Translation: CASSVWLNEQFF.